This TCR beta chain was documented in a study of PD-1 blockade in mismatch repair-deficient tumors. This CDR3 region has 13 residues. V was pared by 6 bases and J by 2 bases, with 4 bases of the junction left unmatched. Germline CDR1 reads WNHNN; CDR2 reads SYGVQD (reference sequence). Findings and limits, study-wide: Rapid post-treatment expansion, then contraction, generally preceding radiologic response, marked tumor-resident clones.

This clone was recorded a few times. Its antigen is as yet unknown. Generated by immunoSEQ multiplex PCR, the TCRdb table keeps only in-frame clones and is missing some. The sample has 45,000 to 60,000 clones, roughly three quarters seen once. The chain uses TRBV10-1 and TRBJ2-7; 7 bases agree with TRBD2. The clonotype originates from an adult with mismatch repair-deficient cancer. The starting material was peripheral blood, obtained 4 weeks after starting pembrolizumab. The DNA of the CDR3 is TGCGCCAGCAGCTCGAGCGGGACCTACGAGCAGTACTTC. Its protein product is CASSSSGTYEQYF.